Listed below are T cell receptor beta chains from one sample, sequenced in a study of blood T cell repertoires in COVID-19. Using immunoSEQ multiplex PCR, the repertoire was profiled, and TCRdb retains in-frame clones only, with some absent. The sample yields about 200,000 clones, approximately 84% seen once. The specimen sequenced was PBMCs or T cells enriched from blood (not recorded which). The receptors originated from a man between 40 and 49 years old who had recovered from COVID-19. Each CDR3 is given with its conserved first and last residue. A D gene is named only where the DNA matches it firmly. Part of the rows lack a size; the others show once, few, many or a class for expanded clones.

size: .; J: TRBJ2-5; D: .; V: TRBV6-2/TRBV6-3; DNA: TGTGCCAGCAGTTTAGCGAGTGAAAGGGAGACCCAGTACTTC; CDR3: CASSLASERETQYF
size: .; J: TRBJ1-1; D: .; V: TRBV5-1; DNA: TGCGCCAGCAGCTTAGCCGGAACAGGGCTTGAAGCTTTCTTT; CDR3: CASSLAGTGLEAFF
size: .; J: TRBJ1-1; D: TRBD1; V: TRBV28; DNA: TGTGCCAGCAGTGCTCCGCGCGACAGGGCGAACACTGAAGCTTTCTTT; CDR3: CASSAPRDRANTEAFF
size: few; J: TRBJ1-6; D: .; V: TRBV5-6; DNA: TGTGCCAGCAGCTTGAGCGGACAGTTCTATAATTCACCCCTCCACTTT; CDR3: CASSLSGQFYNSPLHF
size: .; J: TRBJ2-1; D: TRBD1; V: TRBV7-3; DNA: TGTGCCAGCAGCAAGACAGGGGGGGAGCAGTTCTTC; CDR3: CASSKTGGEQFF
size: .; J: TRBJ2-1; D: .; V: TRBV9; DNA: TGTGCCAGCAGCGTAGGTCAGAACAATGAGCAGTTCTTC; CDR3: CASSVGQNNEQFF
size: once; J: TRBJ1-1; D: TRBD1; V: TRBV18; DNA: TGTGCCAGCTCACAAGGACAGGGAGCTGAAGCTTTCTTT; CDR3: CASSQGQGAEAFF
size: few; J: TRBJ2-1; D: .; V: TRBV5-6; DNA: TGTGCCAGCAGCTTCGGGGGTGATGAGCAGTTCTTC; CDR3: CASSFGGDEQFF
size: .; J: TRBJ2-2; D: TRBD2; V: TRBV4-3; DNA: TGCGCCAGCAGCCAGGGTGGGACTAGCGGCCTCCCCGGGGAGCTGTTTTTT; CDR3: CASSQGGTSGLPGELFF
size: .; J: TRBJ1-4; D: .; V: TRBV9; DNA: TGTGCCAGCAGCGTAAGGGGGAACACTAATGAAAAACTGTTTTTT; CDR3: CASSVRGNTNEKLFF
size: many; J: TRBJ1-5; D: TRBD1; V: TRBV6-4; DNA: TGTGCCGGAACCGAGACAGGGTTGGGCAATCAGCCCCAGCATTTT; CDR3: CAGTETGLGNQPQHF
size: .; J: TRBJ2-7; D: .; V: TRBV7-2; DNA: TGTGCCAGCACCTCCAACGCGTATAGCTCCTACGAGCAGTACTTC; CDR3: CASTSNAYSSYEQYF
size: .; J: TRBJ2-3; D: .; V: TRBV29-1; DNA: TGCAGCGTTGGTGTTAGTCTCACAGATACGCAGTATTTT; CDR3: CSVGVSLTDTQYF
size: .; J: TRBJ2-4; D: TRBD2; V: TRBV14; DNA: TGTGCCAGCAGCCAAGAAATAGCGGGAACCAAAAACATTCAGTACTTC; CDR3: CASSQEIAGTKNIQYF
size: .; J: TRBJ1-2; D: .; V: TRBV28; DNA: TGTGCCAGCAGTCTAGACAGGTTTGGCTACACCTTC; CDR3: CASSLDRFGYTF
size: .; J: TRBJ2-3; D: .; V: TRBV4-3; DNA: TGCGCCAGCAGCCAAGAATCAAGCACAGATACGCAGTATTTT; CDR3: CASSQESSTDTQYF
size: .; J: TRBJ1-2; D: .; V: TRBV2; DNA: TGTGCCAGCAGTGAAGGAGGGCCCTATGGCTACACCTTC; CDR3: CASSEGGPYGYTF
size: .; J: TRBJ2-3; D: TRBD1; V: TRBV6-5; DNA: TGTGCCAGCAGAGGGACAGTTACTAGCACAGATACGCAGTATTTT; CDR3: CASRGTVTSTDTQYF
size: .; J: TRBJ1-1; D: .; V: TRBV9; DNA: TGTGCCAGCAGCGTAGGAACAACCATGAACACTGAAGCTTTCTTT; CDR3: CASSVGTTMNTEAFF